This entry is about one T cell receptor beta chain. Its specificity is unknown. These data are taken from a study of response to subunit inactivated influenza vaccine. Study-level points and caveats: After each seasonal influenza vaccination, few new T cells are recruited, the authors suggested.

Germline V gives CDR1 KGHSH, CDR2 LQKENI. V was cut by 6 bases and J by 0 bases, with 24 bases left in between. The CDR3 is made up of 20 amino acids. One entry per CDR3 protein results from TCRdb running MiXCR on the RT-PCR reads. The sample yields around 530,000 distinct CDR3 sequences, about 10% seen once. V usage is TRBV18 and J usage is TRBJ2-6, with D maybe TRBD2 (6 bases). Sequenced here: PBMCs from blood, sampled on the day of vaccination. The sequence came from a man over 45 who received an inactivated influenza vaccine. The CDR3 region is CASSLTNPGRGSSGANVLTF. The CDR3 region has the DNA TGTGCCAGCTCTCTGACTAATCCGGGACGGGGGAGCTCTGGGGCCAACGTCCTGACTTTC.